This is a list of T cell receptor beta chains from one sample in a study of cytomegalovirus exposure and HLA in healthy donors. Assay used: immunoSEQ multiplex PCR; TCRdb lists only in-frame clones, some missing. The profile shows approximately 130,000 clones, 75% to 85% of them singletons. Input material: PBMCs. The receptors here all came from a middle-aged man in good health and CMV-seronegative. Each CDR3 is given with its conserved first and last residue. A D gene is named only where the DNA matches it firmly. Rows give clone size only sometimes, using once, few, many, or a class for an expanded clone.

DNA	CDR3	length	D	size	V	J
TGTGCCAGCAGCTTAGTAGGGGAGGGTGGGGCCAACGTCCTGACTTTC	CASSLVGEGGANVLTF	16	TRBD2	.	TRBV7-3	TRBJ2-6
TGTGCCTGGAGAATGGCGGGAGGGCCGGATACGCAGTATTTT	CAWRMAGGPDTQYF	14	TRBD2	.	TRBV30	TRBJ2-3
TGTGCCAGTAGTCCAACAGGGGGCGGGAACGAGCAGTACTTC	CASSPTGGGNEQYF	14	TRBD1	.	TRBV19	TRBJ2-7
TGTGCCAGCAGCCGCCCCGGGACTAGTAGCGACAATGAGCAGTTCTTC	CASSRPGTSSDNEQFF	16	TRBD2	.	TRBV4-2	TRBJ2-1
TGTGCCAGCAGGCGACTAGCGGGAGTGTCAGATACGCAGTATTTT	CASRRLAGVSDTQYF	15	TRBD2	.	TRBV2	TRBJ2-3
TGTGCCAGCAGTGAATATGGGACAGCATTACGTGGCTACACCTTC	CASSEYGTALRGYTF	15	TRBD1	.	TRBV25-1	TRBJ1-2
TGTGCCAGCAACGGGAACACCGGGGAGCTGTTTTTT	CASNGNTGELFF	12	.	.	TRBV2	TRBJ2-2
TGTGCCAGTAACCCGGGCGGGCTTTATGGAAAACTGTTTTTT	CASNPGGLYGKLFF	14	.	few	TRBV19	TRBJ1-4
TGTGCCAGCAGCCCCATCGGACTAGCGGGAGGCAATGAGCAGTTCTTC	CASSPIGLAGGNEQFF	16	TRBD2	.	TRBV7-6	TRBJ2-1
TGTGCCAGCAGGCCACAAATCCACACTGAAGCTTTCTTT	CASRPQIHTEAFF	13	.	.	TRBV7-9	TRBJ1-1
TGTGCCAGCAGTCCCTCACAGGGGGATATTCTTGGCTACACCTTC	CASSPSQGDILGYTF	15	TRBD1	.	TRBV6-5	TRBJ1-2
TGCAGCGGTTTGACAGGGTTTGCCCCCAATGAGCAGTTCTTC	CSGLTGFAPNEQFF	14	TRBD1	.	TRBV29-1	TRBJ2-1
TGTGCCAGCAGGGGGGCTAGCGGAAAAGAGACCCAGTACTTC	CASRGASGKETQYF	14	.	.	TRBV7-2	TRBJ2-5
TGTGCCAGCCGAAGAGGTAGTAACACAGATACGCAGTATTTT	CASRRGSNTDTQYF	14	.	few	TRBV7-2	TRBJ2-3
TGTGCCTGGACCACAAACTACGAGCAGTACTTC	CAWTTNYEQYF	11	.	few	TRBV30	TRBJ2-7
TGTGCCAGCTCACTTAGCGGGAGGTTGAACGAGCAGTACTTC	CASSLSGRLNEQYF	14	TRBD2	.	TRBV18	TRBJ2-7
TGTGCCGCCCAAACAGGGGGAAGTACTGAAGCTTTCTTT	CAAQTGGSTEAFF	13	TRBD1	.	TRBV2	TRBJ1-1
TGTGCCAGCAGGGACAGTCTCTATGGCTACACCTTC	CASRDSLYGYTF	12	.	.	TRBV27	TRBJ1-2
TGTGCCAGCAGTCGACAGGAGGCCTACGAGCAGTACTTC	CASSRQEAYEQYF	13	.	.	TRBV6-1	TRBJ2-7
TGTGCCAGCAGCTTAACGTTGGGACAGGGGTACGAGCAGTACTTC	CASSLTLGQGYEQYF	15	TRBD1	.	TRBV7-3	TRBJ2-7
TGTGCCAGCAGCACCTCTGGACACCTGAGTTATGGCTACACCTTC	CASSTSGHLSYGYTF	15	.	.	TRBV7-8	TRBJ1-2
TGTGCCAGCAGCCAGGGCCCTGAAGCTTTCTTT	CASSQGPEAFF	11	.	.	TRBV7-2	TRBJ1-1
TGTGCCTGGAGTAAACATGAGGGTGAAAAACTGTTTTTT	CAWSKHEGEKLFF	13	.	.	TRBV30	TRBJ1-4
TGTGCCAGCTCAAGACTGGGGACTAGGGACACCGGGGAGCTGTTTTTT	CASSRLGTRDTGELFF	16	TRBD2	.	TRBV18	TRBJ2-2
TGCGCCAGCAGCCAAGATTATGGGGACAGGGTTTACAATGAGCAGTTCTTC	CASSQDYGDRVYNEQFF	17	TRBD1	few	TRBV4-1	TRBJ2-1
TGTGCCAGCAGCCCGGGGGCTACTAGCGGGAGGGCCGGTCTTGATGAGCAGTTCTTC	CASSPGATSGRAGLDEQFF	19	TRBD2	.	TRBV7-3	TRBJ2-1
TGTGCCAGCTCACCCACGGACAGCCTCAATACGCAGTATTTT	CASSPTDSLNTQYF	14	.	few	TRBV18	TRBJ2-3